The source of this T cell receptor beta chain is a study of blood T cell repertoires in COVID-19. Clones were sequenced by immunoSEQ multiplex PCR, and TCRdb holds only the in-frame ones, with some missing. The table shows a few hundred thousand clones, with 88% occurring only once. Germline lookup yields CDR1 KGHDR and CDR2 SFDVKD. Trimming pared 0 bases from V and 5 bases from J, leaving 7 bases between. This CDR3 region has 14 residues. The sequenced sample was peripheral blood. The V call is TRBV24-1, the J call TRBJ2-4; D remains unclear. This clonotype was sampled from a woman aged 45-65 years with COVID-19, enrolled during active disease. The CDR3 bases are TGTGCCACCAGTGATTTGACCAAGCAAAACATTCAGTACTTC. It specifies CATSDLTKQNIQYF.